Included here is one TCR beta chain sequence, with context. As processed by the authors: It was from reference gene primer amplification that nucleated cell counts were estimated. The table came from immunoSEQ multiplex PCR; TCRdb's copy has only in-frame clones and leaves some out. For V, J and clone size, that table is used; D and trimming come from the DNA. The data hold about 250,000 clones, with roughly 88% observed a single time. The sample comes from a study of blood T cell repertoires in COVID-19. Study overall: COVID-19 samples collected from the United States, Italy and Spain covered acute and convalescent phases. In each case, the material was cDNA or gDNA derived from T cells, B-cell-depleted T cells, or PBMCs.

Germline V gene sequence: CDR1 ENHRY, CDR2 SYGVKD. V lost 4 bases to trimming and J lost 1 base, with 13 bases between them. The CDR3 is 16 amino acids. Patients of the Seattle cohort, enrolled during active infection, were followed longitudinally. The clonotype originates from a woman aged 25-40 years with COVID-19, enrolled during active disease. The sequencing input was peripheral blood. J is TRBJ2-2 and V is TRBV10-3, with D maybe TRBD1 (5 bases). The CDR3 here is CAISAGQGKNTGELFF. The CDR3 coding sequence is TGTGCCATCAGTGCCGGACAAGGCAAGAACACCGGGGAGCTGTTTTTT.